This passage covers 10 T cell receptor beta chains from one sample sequenced in a study of cytomegalovirus exposure and HLA in healthy donors. PCR primers comprised 60 Vbeta and 13 Jbeta primers. The table came from immunoSEQ multiplex PCR; TCRdb's copy has only in-frame clones and leaves some out. The sample includes approximately 120,000 clones. The source material was PBMCs. The source is a young man in good health and CMV-seronegative.

The chain has TRBV5-1 and TRBJ2-2, with 11 bases lining up with TRBD2. With V trimmed by 4 bases and J by 4 bases, 9 bases remained unmatched. The CDR3 is 17 amino acids. Looked up from germline, CDR1 is SGHRS and CDR2 is YFSETQ. The CDR3 nucleotides read TGCGCCAGCAGCCATTCTAGCGGGAGGCGAGTCACCGGGGAGCTGTTTTTT. Translating it yields CASSHSSGRRVTGELFF. The full variable domain, its missing parts supplied by reference TRBV5-1 and TRBJ2-2, is KAGVTQTPRYLIKTRGQQVTLSCSPISGHRSVSWYQQTPGQGLQFLFEYFSETQRNKGNFPGRFSGRQFSNSRSEMNVSTLELGDSALYLCASSHSSGRRVTGELFFGEGSRLTVL.

The rearrangement joins TRBV19 to TRBJ2-7; TRBD1 agrees at 7 bases. CDR3 size: 16 residues. V gave up 1 base and J gave up 3 bases; unmatched junction bases: 9. From germline, CDR1 is LNHDA and CDR2 SQIVND (reference sequence). CDR3 sequence: CASSIGEGQARYEQYF. CDR3 DNA sequence: TGTGCCAGTAGTATAGGGGAAGGACAGGCCCGCTACGAGCAGTACTTC.

The rearrangement links TRBV28 to TRBJ2-5, with 10 bases fitting TRBD1. CDR3 length: 15 residues. Germline V gene data show CDR1 as MDHEN and CDR2 as SYDVKM. Trimming removed 6 bases from V and 5 bases from J; junction bases left unmatched: 9. The CDR3, as DNA: TGTGCCAGCAGCGACGAGACAGGGGGCTGGGAGACCCAGTACTTC. As protein: CASSDETGGWETQYF.

The chain uses TRBV7-6 and TRBJ1-2, with 8 bases fitting TRBD1. The ends lost 1 base at V and 4 bases at J; junction bases unmatched: 8. The germline CDR1 and CDR2 sequences are SGHVS and FNYEAQ. The CDR3 extends over 16 amino acids. Here the CDR3 reads CASSLGGQGAVYGYTF. The CDR3 DNA sequence: TGTGCCAGCAGCTTAGGGGGCCAGGGGGCGGTCTATGGCTACACCTTC.

This chain connects TRBV21-1 to TRBJ2-7; the D call TRBD2 from the table was never checked on the DNA. TRBV21-1 has pseudogene status. CDR3 length equals 10 residues. The CDR3 sequence is CASINYEQYF. CDR3 nucleotides: TGTGCCAGCATAAATTACGAGCAGTACTTC.

This sequence joins TRBV5-1 and TRBJ1-3; TRBD1 might be the D (5 bases). The CDR3 totals 14 residues. V dropped 5 bases and J dropped 1 base, with 10 bases sitting between them. CDR1 SGHRS and CDR2 YFSETQ come from the germline V gene. The CDR3 protein is CASRLGVSGNTIYF. As DNA, the CDR3 is TGCGCCAGCAGATTAGGGGTTTCTGGAAACACCATATATTTT.

The V call is TRBV28, the J call TRBJ1-2; possibly TRBD1 for D (6 bases). Germline V gene data show CDR1 as MDHEN and CDR2 as SYDVKM. The CDR3 has 15 amino acids. The V end was cut by 6 bases, the J end by 0 bases, with 14 bases between. CDR3 amino acids: CASSRGAPANYGYTF. The CDR3, as DNA: TGTGCCAGCAGCCGGGGGGCACCTGCTAACTATGGCTACACCTTC.

V gene TRBV29-1 combines with J gene TRBJ1-1, with 11 nucleotides matching TRBD1. The V segment lost 3 bases and the J segment 2 bases; nucleotides outside the gene matches: 5. The germline V gene has CDR1 SQVTM and CDR2 ANQGSEA. The CDR3 loop spans 15 amino acids. The CDR3 region is CSVEGRTGGNTEAFF. The DNA of the CDR3 is TGCAGCGTTGAGGGGAGGACAGGGGGCAACACTGAAGCTTTCTTT. Together with reference TRBV29-1 and TRBJ1-1, the CDR3 gives the full variable domain: SAVISQKPSRDICQRGTSLTIQCQVDSQVTMMFWYRQQPGQSLTLIATANQGSEATYESGFVIDKFPISRPNLTFSTLTVSNMSPEDSSIYLCSVEGRTGGNTEAFFGQGTRLTVV.

V and J are TRBV10-2 and TRBJ2-7; 11 positions match TRBD2. The length of the CDR3 is 19 residues. The ends lost 0 bases at V and 0 bases at J; junction bases unmatched: 10. Germline-derived CDR1 and CDR2 are WSHSY and SAAADI. The CDR3 loop is CASSESYSLSGRASYEQYF. CDR3 DNA sequence: TGCGCCAGCAGTGAGTCTTACAGCCTTAGCGGGAGGGCCTCCTACGAGCAGTACTTC.

The chain uses TRBV18 and TRBJ2-3; TRBD2 agrees at 11 bases. This CDR3 spans 16 amino acids. V was clipped by 2 bases and J by 4 bases; unmatched bases: 5. Per the germline V gene, CDR1 is KGHSH and CDR2 is LQKENI. The CDR3 coding sequence is TGTGCCAGCTCACCATTACTAGCGGGAGACCCAGATACGCAGTATTTT. Translating it yields CASSPLLAGDPDTQYF.